The rows below give T cell receptor beta chains drawn from one sample of a study of Ad26.COV2.S vaccination and SARS-CoV-2 variants. Only in-frame clones appear in the TCRdb table, and some are missing; sequencing was by immunoSEQ multiplex PCR. The sample yields a few hundred thousand clones, around 90% seen once. Sequences were derived from peripheral blood, sampled in a trial of Ad26.COV2.S vaccine versus placebo. The source of these receptors is a person between 18 and 59 years old who received the Ad26.COV2.S COVID-19 vaccine or a placebo. Both conserved end residues are part of each CDR3. A D gene is named only where the DNA matches it firmly. The size entry is marked missing in some rows and otherwise reads once, few, many or a size class.

clone_size	v_call	j_call	d_call	cdr3_aa	cdr3_nt
.	TRBV28	TRBJ1-2	.	CASSPNPNYGYTF	TGTGCCAGCAGCCCGAACCCCAACTATGGCTACACCTTC
.	TRBV12-3/TRBV12-4	TRBJ2-7	.	CASSFDRGREQYF	TGTGCCAGCAGTTTCGACCGGGGGAGGGAGCAGTACTTC
once	TRBV28	TRBJ2-7	TRBD2	CASSRYGLAGGAYEQYF	TGTGCCAGCAGTCGATACGGACTAGCAGGTGGGGCCTACGAGCAGTACTTC
.	TRBV15	TRBJ1-5	.	CATSRVGNSNQPQHF	TGTGCCACCAGCAGAGTAGGGAATAGCAATCAGCCCCAGCATTTT
.	TRBV28	TRBJ2-7	TRBD1	CASTHSGTGAYEQYF	TGTGCCAGCACCCATAGTGGGACAGGGGCCTACGAGCAGTACTTC
.	TRBV5-5	TRBJ1-1	.	CASSFWGDTEAFF	TGTGCCAGCAGCTTCTGGGGAGATACTGAAGCTTTCTTT
.	TRBV6-7	TRBJ1-2	.	CASSRSTAVQCPLYGYTF	TGTGCCAGCAGTCGAAGTACAGCCGTACAGTGCCCCCTCTATGGCTACACCTTC
.	TRBV4-1	TRBJ2-7	TRBD2	CASSQEWTSGSGEQYF	TGCGCCAGCAGCCAAGAATGGACTAGCGGATCGGGAGAGCAGTACTTC
.	TRBV11-2	TRBJ1-6	.	CASSLTYNSPLHF	TGTGCCAGCAGCTTAACCTATAATTCACCCCTCCACTTT
.	TRBV2	TRBJ1-4	.	CASSVSGREKLFF	TGTGCCAGCAGTGTTTCGGGGCGCGAAAAACTGTTTTTT
.	TRBV20-1	TRBJ2-3	.	CSASFLTGADTQYF	TGCAGTGCTAGTTTCCTAACCGGGGCAGATACGCAGTATTTT
.	TRBV7-9	TRBJ2-7	.	CASSPRGLTYEQYF	TGTGCCAGCAGCCCGCGGGGTTTGACCTACGAGCAGTACTTC
.	TRBV5-4	TRBJ2-5	TRBD1	CASSSVRTGVGETQYF	TGTGCCAGCAGCTCGGTCCGGACAGGGGTTGGGGAGACCCAGTACTTC
.	TRBV7-2	TRBJ2-3	.	CASSSDASTDTQYF	TGTGCCAGCAGCTCAGATGCTAGCACAGATACGCAGTATTTT
.	TRBV5-1	TRBJ1-4	.	CASSLDPATNEKLFF	TGCGCCAGCAGCTTGGATCCTGCAACTAATGAAAAACTGTTTTTT
once	TRBV5-4	TRBJ1-2	.	CASSLGGRDGYTF	TGTGCCAGCAGCTTGGGGGGGCGGGATGGCTACACCTTC
once	TRBV10-2	TRBJ2-5	.	CASSELGGERETQYF	TGCGCCAGCAGTGAATTGGGGGGAGAGCGGGAGACCCAGTACTTC
.	TRBV3-1/TRBV3-2	TRBJ1-2	TRBD1	CASSQDWGQDYGYTF	TGTGCCAGCAGCCAAGATTGGGGACAGGACTATGGCTACACCTTC
.	TRBV6-5	TRBJ2-2	.	CASSYRGPYSTGELFF	TGTGCCAGCAGTTACAGAGGCCCGTACTCCACCGGGGAGCTGTTTTTT
.	TRBV27	TRBJ2-2	.	CASSTYIDRTGELFF	TGTGCCAGCAGTACCTATATCGACCGCACCGGGGAGCTGTTTTTT
.	TRBV10-3	TRBJ1-1	.	CAISVSMNTEAFF	TGTGCCATCAGTGTGTCAATGAACACTGAAGCTTTCTTT
.	TRBV7-8	TRBJ2-1	.	CASSLEGLSAEFF	TGTGCCAGCAGCTTAGAGGGACTCTCGGCCGAGTTCTTC
.	TRBV9	TRBJ2-2	TRBD1	CASSVGLTGAPGTGELFF	TGTGCCAGCAGCGTAGGACTGACAGGGGCCCCAGGCACCGGGGAGCTGTTTTTT
.	TRBV30	TRBJ2-7	TRBD2	CAWSRLAGSYEQYF	TGTGCCTGGAGTAGACTAGCGGGAAGTTACGAGCAGTACTTC
.	TRBV7-2	TRBJ2-7	TRBD2	CASSLEGGYYEQYF	TGTGCCAGCAGCTTGGAGGGAGGGTACTACGAGCAGTACTTC
.	TRBV7-9	TRBJ2-1	TRBD2	CASSLGGSYNEQFF	TGTGCCAGCAGCTTGGGCGGGAGTTATAATGAGCAGTTCTTC
.	TRBV28	TRBJ1-1	.	CASSFEGTEAFF	TGTGCCAGCAGTTTCGAGGGCACTGAAGCTTTCTTT
.	TRBV5-1	TRBJ2-5	TRBD2	CASSIGLARQETQYF	TGCGCCAGCAGCATTGGACTAGCCCGCCAGGAGACCCAGTACTTC
.	TRBV7-9	TRBJ1-1	.	CASSLQGEAFF	TGTGCCAGCAGCCTACAGGGAGAAGCTTTCTTT
.	TRBV24-1	TRBJ2-2	TRBD1	CATSPGTGVAGELFF	TGTGCCACCAGCCCCGGGACAGGGGTGGCCGGGGAGCTGTTTTTT
.	TRBV20-1	TRBJ2-2	TRBD2	CSASLAGVKSNTGELFF	TGCAGTGCTAGTTTAGCGGGAGTAAAATCGAACACCGGGGAGCTGTTTTTT